A selection of T cell receptor beta chains follows, all from one sample in a study of PD-1 blockade in classical Hodgkin lymphoma. Assay used: immunoSEQ multiplex PCR; TCRdb lists only in-frame clones, some missing. The sample holds around 150,000 clones, under 85% seen once. Material: peripheral blood mononuclear cells (PBMCs), obtained before the second cycle of nivolumab. The receptors were gathered from a human donor with classical Hodgkin lymphoma. Each CDR3 is given without its conserved first and last residue. Fields, in order: V gene, CDR3 length, CDR3 protein.

V: TRBV6-1; length: 11; CDR3: ASRVGGSYEQY
V: TRBV10-3; length: 11; CDR3: ATGRTPNYGYT
V: TRBV9; length: 15; CDR3: ASSVGPGQGLNTEAF
V: TRBV28; length: 18; CDR3: ASSPPMAPTSGRGTDTQY
V: TRBV2; length: 12; CDR3: ASSLARSSYEQY
V: TRBV27; length: 10; CDR3: ASSRSNQPQH
V: TRBV2; length: 12; CDR3: ASSETSGEETQY
V: TRBV5-4; length: 12; CDR3: ASSFQGYKNIQY
V: TRBV10-3; length: 13; CDR3: AISESTGLAYEQY
V: TRBV7-2; length: 12; CDR3: ASSLDAAGAGGR
V: TRBV5-4; length: 14; CDR3: ASSPASQGTNEKLF
V: TRBV25-1; length: 11; CDR3: ASSDGIGDGYT
V: TRBV7-9; length: 13; CDR3: ASSFGTYASYEQY
V: TRBV6-5; length: 12; CDR3: ASRTGQGWTEAF
V: TRBV14; length: 12; CDR3: ASSQDTASLEQY
V: TRBV18; length: 13; CDR3: ASSPVGSGANVLT
V: TRBV25-1; length: 12; CDR3: ASSPGGTVYEQY
V: TRBV11-3; length: 11; CDR3: ASSFRAGETQY
V: TRBV27; length: 12; CDR3: ASSPGATNEKLF
V: TRBV7-2; length: 12; CDR3: ASSSQTGSEKLF
V: TRBV21-1; length: 12; CDR3: ASFFGTGPYEQY
V: TRBV5-4; length: 11; CDR3: ASSLGFYNEQF
V: TRBV7-2; length: 16; CDR3: ASSLALTSGGVIETQY
V: TRBV28; length: 12; CDR3: ASSPDRATGELF
V: TRBV6-6; length: 12; CDR3: ASRSGGGTHEQY
V: TRBV4-1; length: 14; CDR3: ASSVRDRLAKNIQY
V: TRBV25-1; length: 10; CDR3: ASTPPNTEAF
V: TRBV10-3; length: 11; CDR3: AISEWEVGEAF
V: TRBV6-1; length: 12; CDR3: ASPPRGGFSGYT
V: TRBV29-1; length: 12; CDR3: SVELAGGPWEQY
V: TRBV18; length: 10; CDR3: ASSRGQLEAF
V: TRBV7-2; length: 16; CDR3: ASSPRLAGGPRPGELF
V: TRBV6-5; length: 11; CDR3: ASSYSETAEAF
V: TRBV28; length: 10; CDR3: ASRTGNYGYT
V: TRBV6-6; length: 11; CDR3: ASSTASTEKLF
V: TRBV6-1; length: 12; CDR3: ASQEGLSTDTQY
V: TRBV6-5; length: 9; CDR3: ASSTGYEQY
V: TRBV7-2; length: 11; CDR3: ASSPKVERAQY
V: TRBV7-6; length: 9; CDR3: ASSLTGELF
V: TRBV6-6; length: 12; CDR3: ASSYLSSGNTIY
V: TRBV5-4; length: 12; CDR3: ASSTIRGDEKLF